The present TCR beta chain was sequenced within a study of response to subunit inactivated influenza vaccine. TCRdb recomputed calls from the RT-PCR reads with MiXCR, one row per CDR3 protein. The repertoire holds approximately 520,000 distinct CDR3 sequences, with approximately 15% as singletons. This clonotype has just a few counts. Its antigen is not known. The CDR3 extends over 14 amino acids. Trimming removed 7 bases from V and 5 bases from J, with 16 bases in between. The germline V gene encodes CDR1 SGHVS and CDR2 FNYEAQ. General study points: Researchers suggested that each seasonal influenza vaccination recruits few new T cells.

This receptor was taken from a man between 50 and 75 years old who received an inactivated influenza vaccine. The chain couples TRBV7-6 to TRBJ2-3; D is undetermined. Here the sequenced sample was CD4+ T cells sorted from PBMCs, taken less than 30 months after vaccination. The CDR3, as DNA: TGTGCCAGCACCCGGAGTGGGGTCGGAGATACGCAGTATTTT. Its translation is CASTRSGVGDTQYF.